This T cell receptor (beta chain) was identified in a study of blood T cell repertoires in COVID-19. Overall study: Samples of COVID-19 (acute and convalescent) were obtained from the United States, Italy and Spain. Sample material is recorded as cDNA or gDNA derived from T cells, B-cell-depleted T cells, or PBMCs.

There are 15 residues in the CDR3. Trimming shortened V by 3 bases and J by 8 bases, and 17 bases separated the two germline ends. The germline gives CDR1 SEHNR, CDR2 FQNEAQ (reference sequence). Authors' analysis steps: Amplified reference gene primers provided the basis for estimating nucleated cell counts. Assay used: immunoSEQ multiplex PCR; TCRdb lists only in-frame clones, some missing. D and trimming come from the DNA, and the V and J calls and clone size come from that table. Of about 200,000 clones listed, 85% to 90% are singletons. The material sequenced was peripheral blood. The sequence derives from a man aged 40-49 years with active or convalescent COVID-19. This chain links TRBV7-9 with TRBJ2-1; D may be TRBD1 (5 bases). CDR3 in DNA: TGTGCCAGCAGCTTCGACCGGGTAGGGGTGGATGAGCAGTTCTTC. This encodes CASSFDRVGVDEQFF.